One and the same sample provided the 17 T cell receptor beta chains below, sequenced in a study of blood T cell repertoires in COVID-19 (dated by TCRdb to the early 2020s). Library construction relied on the immunoSEQ multiplex PCR assay. Sourced from immuneACCESS, this table was stored by TCRdb with only in-frame sequences that have V and J called. A share of the clones is absent; for the studies checked, an unresolved V gene accounts for under half, and the remainder has no known explanation. Counted in this sample were 300,000 to 400,000 clones; 70% to 90% of them appeared once. The ten largest clones take up about 4.2% of the sample. Material: PBMCs or T cells enriched from blood (not recorded which). The origin of the receptors is a woman aged 40 to 50 with acute COVID-19.

CDR3 protein: CASSPVRQGAEKLFF. CDR3 nucleotides: TGTGCCAGCTCACCGGTGCGACAGGGGGCTGAAAAACTGTTTTTT. The genes are TRBV18 and TRBJ1-4, with 10 bases aligning to TRBD1. V lost 3 bases, J lost 7 bases, and 5 bases stayed unmatched. The CDR3 has 15 residues. From germline, CDR1 is KGHSH and CDR2 LQKENI.

The chain employs TRBV2 and TRBJ2-7; TRBD1 aligns across 8 bases. J lost 3 bases, V lost 2 bases, and 3 bases had no gene match. The CDR3 contains 14 residues. Per the germline V gene, CDR1 is SNHLY and CDR2 is FYNNEI. The chain's CDR3 is CASSELGQGYEQYF. The CDR3 region has the DNA TGTGCCAGCAGTGAACTTGGACAGGGCTACGAGCAGTACTTC.

The V gene is TRBV2, the J gene TRBJ1-5; possibly TRBD1 for D (6 bases). CDR1 is SNHLY and CDR2 is FYNNEI in the germline V gene. This CDR3 comprises 16 residues. With 6 bases removed from V and 3 bases from J, the gap between germline ends came to 18 bases. CDR3 in amino acids: CASRATGNLYNQPQHF. The CDR3 bases are TGTGCCAGCAGAGCTACAGGGAACCTCTACAATCAGCCCCAGCATTTT.

The V call is TRBV4-2, the J call TRBJ2-1, with TRBD2 matching 7 bases. CDR1 LGHNA and CDR2 YNFKEQ come from the germline V gene. Trimming removed 8 bases from V and 7 bases from J; junction bases left unmatched: 14. The CDR3 covers 15 residues. CDR3 sequence: CASGSPAGFQNEQFF. The CDR3 coding sequence is TGTGCCAGCGGGAGTCCAGCGGGATTTCAAAATGAGCAGTTCTTC.

Here the CDR3 reads CASSLFPRGQGYGYTF. In nucleotides, the CDR3 is TGTGCCAGTAGCTTGTTTCCCCGAGGACAGGGATATGGCTACACCTTC. The chain carries TRBV19 and TRBJ1-2, with TRBD1 identical over 8 bases. The CDR3 totals 16 residues. V lost 6 bases, J lost 5 bases, and 14 bases stayed unmatched. Germline-derived CDR1 and CDR2 are LNHDA and SQIVND (reference sequence).

The genes are TRBV4-3 and TRBJ2-2, with no clear D. The CDR3 consists of 15 residues. Germline V lookup: CDR1 LGHNA, CDR2 YSLEER. V was clipped by 1 base and J by 3 bases, with 9 bases between them. CDR3: CASSQVSRDTGELFF. The DNA for the CDR3 is TGCGCCAGCAGCCAAGTGTCTCGCGACACCGGGGAGCTGTTTTTT.

The chain uses TRBV2 and TRBJ1-2; D remains unclear. CDR3 length: 13 amino acids. In germline, CDR1 is SNHLY, CDR2 FYNNEI. Trimming removed 2 bases from V and 5 bases from J, with 9 bases in between. CDR3 region: CASSERGGYGYTF. The CDR3 nucleotides are TGTGCCAGCAGTGAACGGGGTGGGTATGGCTACACCTTC.

The chain recombines TRBV18 with TRBJ2-2; TRBD1 agrees at 8 bases. Looked up from germline, CDR1 is KGHSH and CDR2 is LQKENI. Germline trimming cut 1 base from V and 5 bases from J; bases unmatched to any gene: 6. There are 16 residues in the CDR3. CDR3 sequence (DNA): TGTGCCAGCTCACCACTGAGGCAGGGGGCGACCGGGGAGCTGTTTTTT. Protein sequence: CASSPLRQGATGELFF.

The V and J genes are TRBV6-1 and TRBJ1-5; TRBD1 agrees at 7 bases. Germline CDR1 is MNHNS and CDR2 is SASEGT. Germline trimming cut 3 bases from V and 5 bases from J; bases unmatched to any gene: 7. The CDR3 spans 15 residues. The CDR3 sequence is CASSDPDRFYQPQHF. The CDR3 nucleotides are TGTGCCAGCAGTGATCCGGACAGGTTCTATCAGCCCCAGCATTTT.

This chain uses TRBV28 with TRBJ2-1; TRBD1 aligns across 8 bases. CDR3 length: 17 residues. The germline V gene has CDR1 MDHEN and CDR2 SYDVKM. After removal of 5 bases from V and 7 bases from J, the junction contained 16 bases not matched to a gene. Written as DNA, the CDR3 is TGTGCCAGCAGTCTAATCGGACAGGGTGTACGAGTGAATGAGCAGTTCTTC. Translating it yields CASSLIGQGVRVNEQFF.

This chain links TRBV6-5 with TRBJ1-2, with D maybe TRBD1 (5 bases). This CDR3 spans 13 amino acids. The V and J ends lost 10 bases and 4 bases respectively, with 16 bases between them. The germline gives CDR1 MNHEY, CDR2 SVGAGI. The DNA for the CDR3 is TGTGCCACCAACTCAGGGCAGGGCTATGGCTACACCTTC. Translated, it gives CATNSGQGYGYTF.

The chain joins TRBV15 to TRBJ1-2; unclear D gene. V was pared by 0 bases and J by 2 bases, with 10 bases between. CDR3 length equals 15 residues. Per the germline V gene, CDR1 is LNHNV and CDR2 is YYDKDF (reference sequence). The CDR3 coding sequence is TGTGCCACCAGCAGAGATACCGACACCAACTATGGCTACACCTTC. Its protein is CATSRDTDTNYGYTF. The full variable domain, rest sourced from reference TRBV15 and TRBJ1-2, is DAMVIQNPRYQVTQFGKPVTLSCSQTLNHNVMYWYQQKSSQAPKLLFHYYDKDFNNEADTPDNFQSRRPNTSFCFLDIRSPGLGDTAMYLCATSRDTDTNYGYTFGSGTRLTVV.

J is TRBJ1-5 and V is TRBV19; D is undetermined. Trimming left V 7 bases short and J 11 bases short, with 18 bases between. Per germline, CDR1 LNHDA and CDR2 SQIVND (reference sequence). The CDR3 extends over 13 amino acids. Written as DNA, the CDR3 is TGTGCCAGTACCCCGACGGGAGGAATATCCCAGCATTTT. Encoded protein: CASTPTGGISQHF.

The V call is TRBV27, the J call TRBJ2-1; no firm D call. CDR3 length: 15 residues. The germline gives CDR1 MNHEY, CDR2 SMNVEV (reference sequence). Between the trimmed V and J ends, which lost 2 bases and 5 bases, there was a span of 13 bases. The DNA for the CDR3 is TGTGCCAGCAGTTTAAAGCACCCCTACGACAATGAGCAGTTCTTC. Protein sequence: CASSLKHPYDNEQFF.

This clone has more than one count but fewer than ten. This chain uses TRBV25-1 with TRBJ1-2, with 8 bases identical to TRBD1. CDR3 length: 14 residues. The germline gives CDR1 MGHDK, CDR2 SYGVNS. V lost 5 bases to trimming and J lost 8 bases; unmatched junction nucleotides: 10. CDR3 DNA sequence: TGTGCCAGCAGTCACCTAGCGGACAGGGACGGCTACACCTTC. This sequence encodes CASSHLADRDGYTF.

The chain joins TRBV19 to TRBJ1-5, with 8 bases that match TRBD1. With 5 bases clipped from V and 2 bases from J, the junction kept 17 bases outside the gene matches. Germline lookup yields CDR1 LNHDA and CDR2 SQIVND (reference sequence). The CDR3 runs to 19 residues. The CDR3 region has the DNA TGTGCCAGTAGTGCCAGACAGGGGTACGCTTTTCTAGGCAATCAGCCCCAGCATTTT. Its protein product is CASSARQGYAFLGNQPQHF.

CDR3 region: CASSQAGNNEQFF. The CDR3 DNA reads TGTGCCAGCAGCCAAGCGGGTAACAATGAGCAGTTCTTC. V gene TRBV4-2 combines with J gene TRBJ2-1; D not resolved. Between the trimmed V and J ends, which lost 1 base and 5 bases, there was a span of 6 bases. The germline gives CDR1 LGHNA, CDR2 YNFKEQ. This CDR3 is built from 13 residues.